This section outlines one TCR beta chain sequence together with its context. Donors of Cohort 3 who recovered were those that had two negative PCRs, clearance, or symptom resolution. This specimen comes from a study of blood T cell repertoires in COVID-19. Study background: Sources were T cells, B-cell-depleted T cells, or PBMCs; the material itself was cDNA or gDNA.

As originally analysed: For nucleated cells, counts were estimated from reference gene primer amplification. TCRdb keeps only in-frame clones here, not all; method: immunoSEQ multiplex PCR. Clone size and the V and J calls come from that table; the DNA yielded D and trimming. The data contain 250,000 or so clones, 87% of them singletons. Per the germline V gene, CDR1 is SEHNR and CDR2 is FQNEAQ (reference sequence). CDR3 length equals 11 residues. The sequenced sample consisted of PBMCs or T cells enriched from blood (not recorded which). The rearrangement links TRBV7-9 to TRBJ1-1; unclear D gene. The source of this sequence is a young man who had recovered from COVID-19. The CDR3 nucleotides are TGTAGCGAGGAGAAGAACACTGAAGCTTTCTTT. This translates into CSEEKNTEAFF. Based on the CDR3 plus reference TRBV7-9 and TRBJ1-1, the full variable domain is DTGVSQNPRHKITKRGQNVTFRCDPISEHNRLYWYRQTLGQGPEFLTYFQNEAQLEKSRLLSDRFSAERPKGSFSTLEIQRTEQGDSAMYLCSEEKNTEAFFGQGTRLTVV.